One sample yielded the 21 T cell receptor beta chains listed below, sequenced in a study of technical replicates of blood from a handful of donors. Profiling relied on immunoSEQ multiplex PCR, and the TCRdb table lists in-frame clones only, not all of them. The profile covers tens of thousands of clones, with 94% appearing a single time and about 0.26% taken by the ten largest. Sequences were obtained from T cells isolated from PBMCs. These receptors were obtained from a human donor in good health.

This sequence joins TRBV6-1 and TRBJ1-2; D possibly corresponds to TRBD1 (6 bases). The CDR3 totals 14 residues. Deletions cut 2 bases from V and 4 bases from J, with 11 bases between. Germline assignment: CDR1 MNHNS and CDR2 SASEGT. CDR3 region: CASSEIDRLYGYTF. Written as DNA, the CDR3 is TGTGCCAGCAGTGAAATCGACAGGCTCTATGGCTACACCTTC.

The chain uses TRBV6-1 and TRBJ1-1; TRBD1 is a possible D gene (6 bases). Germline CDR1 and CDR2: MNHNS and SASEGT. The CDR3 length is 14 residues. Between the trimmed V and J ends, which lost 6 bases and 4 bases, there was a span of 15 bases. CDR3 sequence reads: CASRIQGGRTEAFF. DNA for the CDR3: TGTGCCAGCAGAATACAGGGTGGGCGCACTGAAGCTTTCTTT.

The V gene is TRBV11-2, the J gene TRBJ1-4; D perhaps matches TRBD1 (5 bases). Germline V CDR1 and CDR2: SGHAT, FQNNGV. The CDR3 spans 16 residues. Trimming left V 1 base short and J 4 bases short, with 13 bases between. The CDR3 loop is CASSLVLGGFNEKLFF. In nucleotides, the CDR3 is TGTGCCAGCAGCTTAGTCCTCGGGGGGTTTAATGAAAAACTGTTTTTT.

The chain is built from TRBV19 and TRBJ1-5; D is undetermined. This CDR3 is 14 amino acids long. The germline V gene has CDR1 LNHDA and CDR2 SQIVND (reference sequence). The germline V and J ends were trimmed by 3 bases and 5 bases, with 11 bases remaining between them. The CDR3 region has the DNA TGTGCCAGTAGTATTGGGTCAGACTATCAGCCCCAGCATTTT. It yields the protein CASSIGSDYQPQHF.

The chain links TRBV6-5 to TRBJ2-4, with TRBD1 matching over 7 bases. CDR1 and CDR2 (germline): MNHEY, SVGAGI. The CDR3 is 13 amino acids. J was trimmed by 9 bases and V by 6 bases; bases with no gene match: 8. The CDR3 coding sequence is TGTGCCAGCAGGCCCGACAGGGTAGGCATTCAGTACTTC. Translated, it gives CASRPDRVGIQYF.

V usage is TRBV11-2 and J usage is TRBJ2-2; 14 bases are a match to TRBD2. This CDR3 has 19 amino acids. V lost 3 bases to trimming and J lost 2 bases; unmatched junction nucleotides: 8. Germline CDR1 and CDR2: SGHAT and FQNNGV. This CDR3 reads CASSFSRLAGGPNTGELFF. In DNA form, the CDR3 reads TGTGCCAGCAGCTTCTCCCGACTAGCGGGGGGGCCTAACACCGGGGAGCTGTTTTTT.

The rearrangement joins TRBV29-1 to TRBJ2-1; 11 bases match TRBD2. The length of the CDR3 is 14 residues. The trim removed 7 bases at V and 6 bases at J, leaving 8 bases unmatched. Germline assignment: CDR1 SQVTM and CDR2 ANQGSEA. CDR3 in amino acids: CSAMGLADLNEQFF. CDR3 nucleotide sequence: TGCAGCGCCATGGGACTAGCGGACCTCAATGAGCAGTTCTTC.

CDR3 nucleotides: TGTGCCAGCAGTTTAACTTCTAAACCGACTTACGAGCAGTACTTC. It translates to CASSLTSKPTYEQYF. The chain employs TRBV28 and TRBJ2-7, with unresolved D. Trimming stripped 2 bases from V and 4 bases from J, with 15 bases between. Germline CDR1 MDHEN, CDR2 SYDVKM. The CDR3 has 15 residues.

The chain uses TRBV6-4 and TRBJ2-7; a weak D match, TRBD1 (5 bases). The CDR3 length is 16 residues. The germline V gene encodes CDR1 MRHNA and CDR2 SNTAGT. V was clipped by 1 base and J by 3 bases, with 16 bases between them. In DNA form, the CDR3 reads TGTGCCAGCAGTGACTTTCCCTTCCCCGACAGCTACGAGCAGTACTTC. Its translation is CASSDFPFPDSYEQYF.

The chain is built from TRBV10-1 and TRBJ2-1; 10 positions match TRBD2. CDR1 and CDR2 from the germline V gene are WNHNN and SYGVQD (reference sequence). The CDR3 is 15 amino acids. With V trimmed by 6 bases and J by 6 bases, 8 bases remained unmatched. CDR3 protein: CASSTGTSVGNEQFF. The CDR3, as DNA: TGCGCCAGCAGCACCGGGACTAGCGTTGGCAATGAGCAGTTCTTC.

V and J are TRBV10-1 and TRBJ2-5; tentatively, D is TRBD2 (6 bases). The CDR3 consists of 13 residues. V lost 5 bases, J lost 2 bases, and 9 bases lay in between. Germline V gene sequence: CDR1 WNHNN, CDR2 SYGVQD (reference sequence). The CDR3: CASSSLAQETQYF. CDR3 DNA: TGCGCCAGCAGTTCACTAGCTCAAGAGACCCAGTACTTC.

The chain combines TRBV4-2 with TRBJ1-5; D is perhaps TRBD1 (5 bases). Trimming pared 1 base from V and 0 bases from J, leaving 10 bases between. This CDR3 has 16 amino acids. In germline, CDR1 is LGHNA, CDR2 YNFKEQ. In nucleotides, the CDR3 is TGTGCCAGCAGCCAAGGGGGACTTTATAGCAATCAGCCCCAGCATTTT. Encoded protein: CASSQGGLYSNQPQHF.

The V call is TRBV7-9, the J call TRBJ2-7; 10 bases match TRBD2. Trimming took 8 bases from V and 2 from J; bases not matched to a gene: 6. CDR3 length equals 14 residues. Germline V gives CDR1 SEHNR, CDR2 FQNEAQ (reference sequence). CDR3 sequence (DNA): TGTGCCAGCGAAAAAGCGGGAGGGCCCTACGAGCAGTACTTC. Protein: CASEKAGGPYEQYF.

The chain's CDR3 is CASSRGGSEAFF. CDR3 in DNA: TGTGCCAGCAGTCGAGGGGGCTCTGAAGCTTTCTTT. The chain is built from TRBV6-5 and TRBJ1-1; 7 nucleotides agree with TRBD1. Germline loops: CDR1 MNHEY, CDR2 SVGAGI. The CDR3 loop spans 12 amino acids. The V and J ends lost 5 bases and 6 bases, in that order; junction bases with no gene match: 3.

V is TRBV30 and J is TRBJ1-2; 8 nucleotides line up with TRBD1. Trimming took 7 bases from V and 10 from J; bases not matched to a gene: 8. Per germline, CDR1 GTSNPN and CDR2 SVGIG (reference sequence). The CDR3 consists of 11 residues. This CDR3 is CASPQGGHYTF. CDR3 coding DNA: TGTGCCTCCCCACAGGGGGGACACTACACCTTC.

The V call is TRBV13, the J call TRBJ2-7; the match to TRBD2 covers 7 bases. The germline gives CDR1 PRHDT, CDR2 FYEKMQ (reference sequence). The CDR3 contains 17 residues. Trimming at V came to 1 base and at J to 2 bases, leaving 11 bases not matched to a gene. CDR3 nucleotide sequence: TGTGCCAGCAGCTTAGATCGGGCGGGAGAAAGGCCCTACGAGCAGTACTTC. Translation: CASSLDRAGERPYEQYF. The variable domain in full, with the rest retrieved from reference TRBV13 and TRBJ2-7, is AAGVIQSPRHLIKEKRETATLKCYPIPRHDTVYWYQQGPGQDPQFLISFYEKMQSDKGSIPDRFSAQQFSDYHSELNMSSLELGDSALYFCASSLDRAGERPYEQYFGPGTRLTVT.

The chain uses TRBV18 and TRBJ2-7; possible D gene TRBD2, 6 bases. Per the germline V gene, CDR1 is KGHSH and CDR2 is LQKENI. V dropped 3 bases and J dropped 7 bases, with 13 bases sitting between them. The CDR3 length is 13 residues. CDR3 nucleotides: TGTGCCAGCTCACCCGGAGGGGCGGATGAGCAGTACTTC. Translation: CASSPGGADEQYF.

CDR3 DNA sequence: TGTGCCACCCGGACTAGCGGGCAAGAGACCCAGTACTTC. Protein sequence: CATRTSGQETQYF. The genes are TRBV19 and TRBJ2-5; 11 bases fit TRBD2. This CDR3 contains 13 residues. Germline V gene lookup returns CDR1 LNHDA and CDR2 SQIVND (reference sequence). V was clipped by 10 bases and J by 2 bases; unmatched bases: 3.

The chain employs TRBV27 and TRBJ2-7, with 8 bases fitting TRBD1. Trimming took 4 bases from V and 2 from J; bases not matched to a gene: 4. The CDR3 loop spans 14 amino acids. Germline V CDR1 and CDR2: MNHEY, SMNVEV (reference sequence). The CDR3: CASSWGTGAYEQYF. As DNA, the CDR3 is TGTGCCAGCAGTTGGGGGACAGGAGCCTACGAGCAGTACTTC.

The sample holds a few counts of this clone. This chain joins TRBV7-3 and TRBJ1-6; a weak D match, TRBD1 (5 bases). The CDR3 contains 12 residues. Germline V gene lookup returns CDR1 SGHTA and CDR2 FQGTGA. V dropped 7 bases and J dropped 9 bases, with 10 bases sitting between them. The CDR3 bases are TGTGCCAGCACCCTTAGGGGTTCACCCCTCCACTTT. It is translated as CASTLRGSPLHF.

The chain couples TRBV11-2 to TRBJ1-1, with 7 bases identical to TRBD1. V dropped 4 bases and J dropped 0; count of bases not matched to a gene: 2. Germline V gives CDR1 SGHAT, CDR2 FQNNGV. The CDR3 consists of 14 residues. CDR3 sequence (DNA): TGTGCCAGCAGCTGGGGACAGTTGAACACTGAAGCTTTCTTT. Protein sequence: CASSWGQLNTEAFF.